These 3 T cell receptor beta chains share one sample of origin, sequenced in a study of T-cell reconstitution after alpha-beta-depleted transplantation in children. It was with unique molecular identifiers that the TCRbeta library was prepared. TCRdb re-called the PCR reads with MiXCR, one entry per CDR3 protein. The sample contains 73,000 or so distinct CDR3 sequences, around 4.7% of which appear only once. The sequencing used PBMCs, mostly from graft donor cells, collected 180 days after TCRalphabeta/CD19-depleted stem cell transplant. All receptors come from a boy less than two years old who had a stem cell transplant for acute myeloid leukemia, so the T cells may come from the graft donor.

This clonotype appeared many times. This rearrangement joins TRBV7-8 to TRBJ2-1, with D hard to call. CDR1 SGHVS and CDR2 FQNEAQ come from the germline V gene. The CDR3 sequence is 15 residues long. Trimming shortened V by 5 bases and J by 3 bases, and 14 bases separated the two germline ends. CDR3 DNA sequence: TGTGCCAGCAGCCCAGGCGGACGCTTCTACAATGAGCAGTTCTTC. Protein: CASSPGGRFYNEQFF. Based on the CDR3 plus reference TRBV7-8 and TRBJ2-1, the full variable domain is GAGVSQSPRYKVAKRGQDVALRCDPISGHVSLFWYQQALGQGPEFLTYFQNEAQLDKSGLPSDRFFAERPEGSVSTLKIQRTQQEDSAVYLCASSPGGRFYNEQFFGPGTRLTVL.

This clonotype was observed many times. The gene calls are TRBV24-1 and TRBJ2-3; TRBD2 matches 12 bases. CDR1 is KGHDR and CDR2 is SFDVKD in the germline V gene. The CDR3 length is 17 residues. J gave up 0 bases and V 4 bases, and 4 bases lay outside the gene matches. Here the CDR3 reads CATSDPGLAGSTDTQYF. CDR3 coding DNA: TGTGCCACCAGTGACCCCGGACTAGCGGGAAGCACAGATACGCAGTATTTT.

The sample holds many counts of this clonotype. The gene calls are TRBV7-9 and TRBJ2-2; unclear D gene. The CDR3 sequence is 15 residues long. V lost 4 bases and J lost 7, with 16 bases in between. Germline V CDR1 and CDR2: SEHNR, FQNEAQ (reference sequence). The CDR3 nucleotides are TGTGCCAGCAGCTCCCCGAGACCTTTGGGCGGGGAGCTGTTTTTT. Amino acid sequence: CASSSPRPLGGELFF.